This note documents a single TCR beta chain sequence. The antigen is undetermined. PCR was performed using 60 Vbeta and 13 Jbeta primers. TCRdb's copy holds only in-frame clones and misses some; the assay was immunoSEQ multiplex PCR. The repertoire has some 180,000 clones, 70% to 85% of them found once; the top ten carry approximately 1.3%. The data originate from a study of cytomegalovirus exposure and HLA in healthy donors. The CDR3 extends over 12 amino acids. Germline-derived CDR1 and CDR2 are MGHRA and YSYEKL. V was trimmed by 2 bases and J by 12 bases, leaving 11 bases between them. Overall study results and limits: Reportedly, a later analysis found an Asian-associated ancestry cluster had fewer N-insertions than the approximately 700-donor mean. Productive status was seen about 87% or about 30% of the time for most TCR beta V segments in an earlier analysis.

Sequencing was done on a sample of PBMCs. The chain is built from TRBV4-1 and TRBJ2-1; the D gene is possibly TRBD2 (6 bases). The receptor's source is a man in his late teens or twenties in good health and CMV-seronegative. For the CDR3, the DNA is TGCGCCAGCAGCCAACTGGGACTTAGGCAGTTCTTC. Translation gives CASSQLGLRQFF.